The next 28 T cell receptor beta chains were all read from a single sample in a study of shared clonotypes between healthy human individuals. Method: immunoSEQ multiplex PCR; TCRdb's copy keeps in-frame clones and lacks some. The sample lists roughly 2.6 million clones, around 90% occurring once. Sequences were obtained from naive CD4+ T cells sorted from blood. Subset indicated: CD45RA+ positively selected. These receptors originate from a man in his late teens or twenties in good health.

The chain links TRBV6-1 to TRBJ2-4; D is unresolved. The V and J ends lost 1 base and 6 bases respectively, with 10 bases between them. In germline, CDR1 is MNHNS, CDR2 SASEGT. The CDR3 is 14 residues long. This chain's CDR3 is CASSEDMTRNIQYF. DNA of the CDR3: TGTGCCAGCAGTGAAGATATGACTCGAAACATTCAGTACTTC.

The rearrangement uses TRBV4-3 and TRBJ2-1, with 8 bases fitting TRBD2. Per germline, CDR1 LGHNA and CDR2 YSLEER. The trim removed 4 bases at V and 3 bases at J, leaving 5 bases unmatched. The CDR3 totals 15 residues. CDR3 sequence: CASSLAGTIYNEQFF. The CDR3, as DNA: TGCGCCAGCAGCCTAGCGGGAACGATCTACAATGAGCAGTTCTTC.

As concerns this clone: Other nucleotide sequences from this sample produce the same CDR3. The chain couples TRBV7-2 to TRBJ1-6, with no clear D. The CDR3 has 15 amino acids. Between the trimmed V and J ends, which lost 1 base and 4 bases, there was a span of 8 bases. Germline values: CDR1 SGHTA, CDR2 FQGNSA. The CDR3 DNA sequence: TGTGCCAGCAGCTTAGTTGGTGGATATAATTCACCCCTCCACTTT. Amino acid sequence: CASSLVGGYNSPLHF. Filled out from reference TRBV7-2 and TRBJ1-6, the complete variable domain reads GAGVSQSPSNKVTEKGKDVELRCDPISGHTALYWYRQSLGQGLEFLIYFQGNSAPDKSGLPSDRFSAERTGGSVSTLTIQRTQQEDSAVYLCASSLVGGYNSPLHFGNGTRLTVT.

This chain uses TRBV4-2 with TRBJ2-5; 8 bases fit TRBD2. CDR3 length equals 17 residues. CDR1 and CDR2 (germline): LGHNA, YNFKEQ. The V gene end was trimmed by 1 base and the J gene end by 5 bases; junction bases not matched to a gene: 12. The DNA for the CDR3 is TGTGCCAGCAGCCAAGGATCCCCCAGCGGGGGTAGGGAGACCCAGTACTTC. Amino acids: CASSQGSPSGGRETQYF.

The rearrangement links TRBV7-2 to TRBJ1-1; D gene uncertain. Germline lookup yields CDR1 SGHTA and CDR2 FQGNSA. V gave up 1 base and J gave up 1 base, with 7 bases separating them. This CDR3 is built from 14 residues. CDR3 loop: CASSLVDGNTEAFF. The CDR3, as DNA: TGTGCCAGCAGCTTAGTGGACGGGAACACTGAAGCTTTCTTT.

This clone was recorded once. CDR3: CACRVNTIYF. The DNA for the CDR3 is TGTGCCTGTCGGGTCAACACCATATATTTT. The chain uses TRBV30 and TRBJ1-3; D not certain. Trimming took off 6 bases at V and 7 bases at J, with 7 bases between the two ends. The germline CDR1 and CDR2 sequences are GTSNPN and SVGIG (reference sequence). The CDR3 consists of 10 residues.

As to this clone: The identical CDR3 is also encoded by other nucleotide sequences in the sample. J is TRBJ2-7 and V is TRBV6-6; D is undetermined. Germline CDR1 and CDR2: MNHNY and SVGAGI (reference sequence). The CDR3 consists of 13 residues. Trimming cost V 0 bases and J 4 bases, with 7 bases left between them. The CDR3 sequence is CASSYSGSYEQYF. The CDR3 nucleotides are TGTGCCAGCAGTTACTCGGGGTCTTACGAGCAGTACTTC.

The J gene is TRBJ2-5, the V gene TRBV28; maybe TRBD2 (7 bases). The CDR3 has 15 amino acids. The V gene's germline CDR1 is MDHEN and CDR2 SYDVKM. The V gene lost 2 bases and the J gene lost 5 bases, with 15 bases spanning the gap. The CDR3 sequence: CASSLRGGGKETQYF. The DNA for the CDR3 is TGTGCCAGCAGTTTAAGGGGAGGGGGGAAGGAGACCCAGTACTTC.

The chain joins TRBV7-3 to TRBJ1-2, with TRBD1 identical over 7 bases. Germline V gene lookup returns CDR1 SGHTA and CDR2 FQGTGA. V lost 4 bases, J lost 8 bases, and 4 bases stayed unmatched. The CDR3 is made up of 12 amino acids. The CDR3 sequence: CASSSSTGGYTF. The CDR3 DNA is TGTGCCAGCAGCTCCTCGACAGGGGGCTACACCTTC.

V gene TRBV30 combines with J gene TRBJ2-3; 10 bases match TRBD2. Germline CDR1 GTSNPN, CDR2 SVGIG (reference sequence). This CDR3 is built from 16 residues. J gave up 6 bases and V 3 bases, and 12 bases lay outside the gene matches. Here the CDR3 reads CAWRRRTSGEGDTQYF. CDR3 DNA sequence: TGTGCCTGGAGGAGAAGGACTAGCGGAGAGGGGGATACGCAGTATTTT. Full variable domain (rest looked up from reference TRBV30 and TRBJ2-3): SQTIHQWPATLVQPVGSPLSLECTVEGTSNPNLYWYRQAAGRGLQLLFYSVGIGQISSEVPQNLSASRPQDRQFILSSKKLLLSDSGFYLCAWRRRTSGEGDTQYFGPGTRLTVL.

This sequence joins TRBV7-9 and TRBJ2-5, with TRBD2 matching 10 bases. V was pared by 1 base and J by 0 bases, with 8 bases of the junction left unmatched. The length of the CDR3 is 18 residues. Per the germline V gene, CDR1 is SEHNR and CDR2 is FQNEAQ (reference sequence). CDR3 region: CASSLGSGSGGYQETQYF. The CDR3 DNA reads as TGTGCCAGCAGCTTAGGTTCTGGTAGCGGGGGGTACCAAGAGACCCAGTACTTC.

This clone has a single count. The J gene is TRBJ2-5, the V gene TRBV5-4, with a possible D match to TRBD1 (6 bases). The length of the CDR3 is 15 residues. V shed 4 bases and J shed 1 base, with 14 bases lying between them. The germline CDR1 and CDR2 sequences are SGHNT and YYREEE (reference sequence). The CDR3 DNA follows: TGTGCCAGCAGCCTGACTAACAGGGCCCAAGAGACCCAGTACTTC. Protein product: CASSLTNRAQETQYF.

Concerning this clone itself: The same CDR3 can be traced to other DNA sequences in this sample. This chain connects TRBV7-2 to TRBJ2-7; D is undetermined. This CDR3 is built from 15 residues. Trimming removed 1 base from V and 2 bases from J, with 12 bases in between. Looked up from germline, CDR1 is SGHTA and CDR2 is FQGNSA. CDR3 DNA: TGTGCCAGCAGCTTAGAACCGGCTGGGGCCTACGAGCAGTACTTC. It yields the protein CASSLEPAGAYEQYF.

V is TRBV7-9 and J is TRBJ2-7; 8 nucleotides line up with TRBD2. The CDR3 spans 15 residues. V was clipped by 5 bases and J by 0 bases; unmatched bases: 6. In germline, CDR1 is SEHNR, CDR2 FQNEAQ (reference sequence). CDR3 DNA sequence: TGTGCCAGCAGCCGCCTAGCGGGTCCCTCCTACGAGCAGTACTTC. Amino acid sequence: CASSRLAGPSYEQYF.

This chain joins TRBV5-6 and TRBJ2-5; unclear D gene. Trimming shortened V by 4 bases and J by 5 bases, and 15 bases separated the two germline ends. CDR3 length equals 14 residues. Per the germline V gene, CDR1 is SGHDT and CDR2 is YYEEEE. This CDR3 is CASSKWSTWETQYF. The CDR3, as DNA: TGTGCCAGCAGCAAATGGAGCACATGGGAGACCCAGTACTTC.

The chain has TRBV19 and TRBJ1-5; 8 nucleotides line up with TRBD1. This CDR3 is built from 16 residues. Trimming took 2 bases from V and 1 from J; bases not matched to a gene: 4. Germline CDR1 reads LNHDA; CDR2 reads SQIVND (reference sequence). The CDR3 bases are TGTGCCAGTAGTATACTCGCAGGGGGCAGCAATCAGCCCCAGCATTTT. Its translation: CASSILAGGSNQPQHF. Drawing the rest from reference TRBV19 and TRBJ1-5, the complete variable domain is DGGITQSPKYLFRKEGQNVTLSCEQNLNHDAMYWYRQDPGQGLRLIYYSQIVNDFQKGDIAEGYSVSREKKESFPLTVTSAQKNPTAFYLCASSILAGGSNQPQHFGDGTRLSIL.

This rearrangement joins TRBV2 to TRBJ2-1; a possible D gene is TRBD2 (5 bases). With 5 bases removed from V and 2 bases from J, the gap between germline ends came to 19 bases. The CDR3 is 17 residues long. Looked up from germline, CDR1 is SNHLY and CDR2 is FYNNEI. CDR3: CASSKTMASLTYNEQFF. CDR3 DNA: TGTGCCAGCAGTAAGACTATGGCTAGCCTAACCTACAATGAGCAGTTCTTC.

The chain is built from TRBV7-3 and TRBJ2-2; D gene uncertain. CDR1 and CDR2 from the germline V gene are SGHTA and FQGTGA. The CDR3 length is 16 residues. The V end was cut by 4 bases, the J end by 5 bases, with 17 bases between. CDR3 sequence (DNA): TGTGCCAGCAGCTCTCCAGGAAGGACCCCGACCGGGGAGCTGTTTTTT. Translated, it gives CASSSPGRTPTGELFF.

This clone was detected a few times. The V gene is TRBV7-9, the J gene TRBJ1-1; unclear D gene. V was trimmed by 5 bases and J by 8 bases, leaving 12 bases between them. The germline V gene has CDR1 SEHNR and CDR2 FQNEAQ (reference sequence). There are 12 residues in the CDR3. The CDR3 nucleotides read TGTGCCAGCAGCCCTGGCGGCCCAGAAGCTTTCTTT. It specifies CASSPGGPEAFF.

The rearrangement uses TRBV7-9 and TRBJ1-1; TRBD1 is a possible D gene (5 bases). The V end was cut by 1 base, the J end by 2 bases, with 17 bases between. Per the germline V gene, CDR1 is SEHNR and CDR2 is FQNEAQ (reference sequence). This CDR3 is built from 17 residues. CDR3 DNA: TGTGCCAGCAGCTTAGTTTATATAGGGCAGGGAAACACTGAAGCTTTCTTT. Its protein is CASSLVYIGQGNTEAFF.

Turning to this clone: In the same sample, other DNA sequences code for this CDR3. The chain links TRBV18 to TRBJ2-7, with 12 bases fitting TRBD2. J was trimmed by 3 bases and V by 3 bases; bases with no gene match: 3. The germline V gene has CDR1 KGHSH and CDR2 LQKENI. The CDR3 has 15 amino acids. The CDR3 bases are TGTGCCAGCTCACCCCGACTAGCGGGAGACTACGAGCAGTACTTC. Translated: CASSPRLAGDYEQYF.

In this sample, this clone turned up a few times. The chain joins TRBV28 to TRBJ1-1; weak D call: TRBD1 (6 bases). The germline V and J ends were trimmed by 3 bases and 4 bases, with 9 bases remaining between them. From germline, CDR1 is MDHEN and CDR2 SYDVKM. This CDR3 comprises 13 residues. CDR3 amino acids: CASSFNRVTEAFF. The CDR3 DNA sequence: TGTGCCAGCAGTTTTAACAGGGTCACTGAAGCTTTCTTT. Looking up the rest from reference TRBV28 and TRBJ1-1 gives the full variable domain: DVKVTQSSRYLVKRTGEKVFLECVQDMDHENMFWYRQDPGLGLRLIYFSYDVKMKEKGDIPEGYSVSREKKERFSLILESASTNQTSMYLCASSFNRVTEAFFGQGTRLTVV.

This rearrangement joins TRBV9 to TRBJ2-6, with D possibly TRBD1 on 6 matching bases. The CDR3 length is 16 residues. Per the germline V gene, CDR1 is SGDLS and CDR2 is YYNGEE. V was clipped by 0 bases and J by 2 bases, with 9 bases between them. The CDR3 is CASSVGSGAGANVLTF. The CDR3 DNA is TGTGCCAGCAGCGTAGGGTCAGGGGCTGGGGCCAACGTCCTGACTTTC.

The V gene is TRBV7-2, the J gene TRBJ1-1, with no clear D. Germline values: CDR1 SGHTA, CDR2 FQGNSA. This CDR3 has 14 amino acids. The germline V and J ends were trimmed by 4 bases and 4 bases, with 13 bases remaining between them. DNA for the CDR3: TGTGCCAGCAGCTCCCGCCGAGGAGGCACTGAAGCTTTCTTT. This sequence encodes CASSSRRGGTEAFF.

This sequence joins TRBV15 and TRBJ2-5; 8 nucleotides align to TRBD1. The CDR3 runs to 14 residues. With V trimmed by 6 bases and J by 5 bases, 8 bases remained unmatched. Germline V gives CDR1 LNHNV, CDR2 YYDKDF (reference sequence). The CDR3 reads CATRPGQAFETQYF. The CDR3 bases are TGTGCCACCAGGCCGGGACAGGCGTTTGAGACCCAGTACTTC.

The chain has TRBV18 and TRBJ2-7, with a possible D match to TRBD1 (5 bases). Trimming stripped 2 bases from V and 4 bases from J, with 12 bases between. The CDR3 is 14 residues long. Per germline, CDR1 KGHSH and CDR2 LQKENI. CDR3 nucleotide sequence: TGTGCCAGCTCACCATTCGGTTCAGGGTACGAGCAGTACTTC. Its protein product is CASSPFGSGYEQYF.

The chain is built from TRBV7-8 and TRBJ1-3; TRBD1 is a possible D gene (5 bases). Trimming took off 4 bases at V and 1 base at J, with 17 bases between the two ends. Germline loops: CDR1 SGHVS, CDR2 FQNEAQ. The CDR3 totals 17 residues. As DNA, the CDR3 is TGTGCCAGCAGCTCCAGGACGGGGGGTAATTCTGGAAACACCATATATTTT. Its translation: CASSSRTGGNSGNTIYF.

This chain connects TRBV7-6 to TRBJ2-7; D might be TRBD1 or TRBD2, each matching 6 bases. V was clipped by 1 base and J by 4 bases, with 14 bases between them. The CDR3 length is 15 residues. Germline lookup yields CDR1 SGHVS and CDR2 FNYEAQ. As DNA, the CDR3 is TGTGCCAGCAGCTTAGAGGGGGGAGTCGGATACGAGCAGTACTTC. Translated, it gives CASSLEGGVGYEQYF.